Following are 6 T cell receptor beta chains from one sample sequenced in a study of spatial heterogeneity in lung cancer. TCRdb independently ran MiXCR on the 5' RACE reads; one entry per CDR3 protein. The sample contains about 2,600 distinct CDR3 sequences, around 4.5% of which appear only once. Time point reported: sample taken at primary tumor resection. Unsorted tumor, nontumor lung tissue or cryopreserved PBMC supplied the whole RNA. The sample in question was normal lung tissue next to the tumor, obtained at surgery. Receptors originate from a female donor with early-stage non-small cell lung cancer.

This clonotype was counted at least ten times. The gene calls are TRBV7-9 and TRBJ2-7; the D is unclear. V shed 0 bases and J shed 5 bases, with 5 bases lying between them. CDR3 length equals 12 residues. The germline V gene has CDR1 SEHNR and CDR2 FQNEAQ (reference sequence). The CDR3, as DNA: TGTGCCAGCAGCTTAGCGTGGGACGAGCAGTACTTC. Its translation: CASSLAWDEQYF.

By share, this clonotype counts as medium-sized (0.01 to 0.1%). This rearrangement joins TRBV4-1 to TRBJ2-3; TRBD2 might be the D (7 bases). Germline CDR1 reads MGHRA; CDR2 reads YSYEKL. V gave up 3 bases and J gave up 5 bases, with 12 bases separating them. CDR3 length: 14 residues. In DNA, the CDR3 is TGCGCCAGCAGCCACCGGGGGGCGGGAGATACGCAGTATTTT. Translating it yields CASSHRGAGDTQYF.

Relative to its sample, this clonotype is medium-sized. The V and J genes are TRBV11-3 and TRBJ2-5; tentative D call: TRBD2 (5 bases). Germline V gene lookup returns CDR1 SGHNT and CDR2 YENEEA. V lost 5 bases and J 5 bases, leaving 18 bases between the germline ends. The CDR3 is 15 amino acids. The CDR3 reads CASSTRDEGGETQYF. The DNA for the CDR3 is TGTGCCAGCAGCACCCGAGATGAGGGTGGGGAGACCCAGTACTTC. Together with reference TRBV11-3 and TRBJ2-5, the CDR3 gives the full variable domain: EAGVVQSPRYKIIEKKQPVAFWCNPISGHNTLYWYLQNLGQGPELLIRYENEEAVDDSQLPKDRFSAERLKGVDSTLKIQPAELGDSAVYLCASSTRDEGGETQYFGPGTRLLVL.

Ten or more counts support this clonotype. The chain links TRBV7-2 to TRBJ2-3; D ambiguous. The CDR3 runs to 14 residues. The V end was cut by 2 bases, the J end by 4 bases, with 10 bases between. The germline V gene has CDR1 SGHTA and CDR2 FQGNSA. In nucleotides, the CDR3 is TGTGCCAGCAGCTTAAACAGCTTCGCAGATACGCAGTATTTT. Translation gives CASSLNSFADTQYF.

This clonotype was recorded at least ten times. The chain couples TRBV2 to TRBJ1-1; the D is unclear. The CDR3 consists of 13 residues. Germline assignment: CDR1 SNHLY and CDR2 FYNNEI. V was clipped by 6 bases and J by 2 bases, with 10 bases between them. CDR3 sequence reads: CASSGDLNTEAFF. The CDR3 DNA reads TGTGCCAGCAGCGGAGACCTAAACACTGAAGCTTTCTTT.

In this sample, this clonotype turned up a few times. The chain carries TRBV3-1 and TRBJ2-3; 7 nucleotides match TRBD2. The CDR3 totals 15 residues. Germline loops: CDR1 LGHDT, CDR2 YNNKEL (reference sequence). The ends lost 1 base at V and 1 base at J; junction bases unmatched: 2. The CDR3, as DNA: TGTGCCAGCAGCCAAGGGAGCGGGGGCACAGATACGCAGTATTTT. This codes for CASSQGSGGTDTQYF.